A single sample is the source of the 15 T cell receptor beta chains below, sequenced in a study of cytomegalovirus exposure and HLA in healthy donors. It was with 60 Vbeta and 13 Jbeta primers that the PCR ran. Assay used: immunoSEQ multiplex PCR; TCRdb lists only in-frame clones, some missing. The sample shows roughly 190,000 clones, 70% to 80% of them seen only once. Sequencing was carried out using PBMCs. Receptors originate from a woman aged 25 to 45 in good health and CMV-seropositive.

This clone was detected only a few times. The genes are TRBV5-1 and TRBJ1-3, with TRBD1 as a possible D gene (6 bases). Germline V CDR1 and CDR2: SGHRS, YFSETQ. This CDR3 has 15 residues. Trimming removed 3 bases at V and 0 bases at J, with 10 bases between. As DNA, the CDR3 is TGCGCCAGCAGCTCGACAGGAGTCTCTGGAAACACCATATATTTT. It translates to CASSSTGVSGNTIYF.

The genes are TRBV7-6 and TRBJ1-1; weak D call: TRBD1 (6 bases). V was pared by 7 bases and J by 0 bases, with 12 bases between. The CDR3 loop spans 14 amino acids. CDR1 SGHVS and CDR2 FNYEAQ come from the germline V gene. The CDR3, as DNA: TGTGCCAGCAAGGGCAGGGGATTGAACACTGAAGCTTTCTTT. Its protein is CASKGRGLNTEAFF.

CDR3 sequence (DNA): TGTGCCAGTAGTCCGCCGTACCCAACGGCGGGAGGGCCCACAGATACGCAGTATTTT. It translates to CASSPPYPTAGGPTDTQYF. The genes are TRBV19 and TRBJ2-3; 9 bases fit TRBD2. Trimming removed 5 bases from V and 2 bases from J; junction bases left unmatched: 17. The CDR3 has 19 amino acids. From germline, CDR1 is LNHDA and CDR2 SQIVND (reference sequence).

In DNA, the CDR3 is TGTGCCAGCAGCGTAGGACTAGCGGGATACACAGATACGCAGTATTTT. Protein: CASSVGLAGYTDTQYF. This chain uses TRBV9 with TRBJ2-3; 11 positions match TRBD2. Trimming took 0 bases from V and 2 from J; bases not matched to a gene: 2. Germline V gives CDR1 SGDLS, CDR2 YYNGEE. There are 16 residues in the CDR3. The full variable domain, with the rest looked up from reference TRBV9 and TRBJ2-3, is DSGVTQTPKHLITATGQRVTLRCSPRSGDLSVYWYQQSLDQGLQFLIQYYNGEERAKGNILERFSAQQFPDLHSELNLSSLELGDSALYFCASSVGLAGYTDTQYFGPGTRLTVL.

The V gene is TRBV5-4, the J gene TRBJ2-7, with 7 positions matching TRBD2. V was pared by 0 bases and J by 5 bases, with 2 bases of the junction left unmatched. The germline gives CDR1 SGHNT, CDR2 YYREEE (reference sequence). CDR3 length: 13 residues. CDR3 protein: CASSLVSGDEQYF. For the CDR3, the DNA is TGTGCCAGCAGCTTGGTGAGCGGGGACGAGCAGTACTTC.

The chain has TRBV28 and TRBJ1-6; no clear D gene. The CDR3 runs 12 residues. Germline assignment: CDR1 MDHEN and CDR2 SYDVKM. The ends were cut back, 6 bases at V and 6 bases at J, with 6 bases in the middle. The CDR3 sequence: CASRGPNSPLHF. The CDR3 bases are TGTGCCAGCAGGGGCCCTAATTCACCCCTCCACTTT.

The V and J genes are TRBV19 and TRBJ1-6, with D possibly matching TRBD1 (6 bases). CDR1 is LNHDA, CDR2 SQIVND, per germline (reference sequence). The V and J ends lost 5 bases and 6 bases respectively, with 8 bases between them. This CDR3 comprises 13 residues. CDR3 protein: CASSGQPNSPLHF. In nucleotides, the CDR3 is TGTGCCAGTAGTGGACAGCCTAATTCACCCCTCCACTTT.

The chain recombines TRBV28 with TRBJ1-2; the D is unclear. This CDR3 comprises 13 residues. V was pared by 2 bases and J by 1 base, with 5 bases between. The germline gives CDR1 MDHEN, CDR2 SYDVKM. CDR3 in DNA: TGTGCCAGCAGTTTAACAGTTAACTATGGCTACACCTTC. Translation: CASSLTVNYGYTF.

The chain has TRBV5-8 and TRBJ2-2; possibly TRBD1 for D (6 bases). V was pared by 4 bases and J by 5 bases, with 24 bases between. Germline V gene lookup returns CDR1 SGHTS and CDR2 YDEGEE. The CDR3 is 18 residues long. The CDR3 spells CASSLPRGPGILTGELFF. Written as DNA, the CDR3 is TGTGCCAGCAGCCTACCCAGGGGTCCCGGGATCCTAACCGGGGAGCTGTTTTTT.

The chain is built from TRBV5-1 and TRBJ2-7, with D tentatively TRBD2 (5 bases). There are 13 residues in the CDR3. The V gene lost 1 base and the J gene lost 3 bases, with 8 bases spanning the gap. The germline gives CDR1 SGHRS, CDR2 YFSETQ. CDR3 residues: CASSLHDYYEQYF. The CDR3 DNA sequence: TGCGCCAGCAGCTTGCACGACTACTACGAGCAGTACTTC.

The rearrangement links TRBV30 to TRBJ1-5; weak D call: TRBD1 (6 bases). Trimming stripped 1 base from V and 1 base from J, with 17 bases between. Per germline, CDR1 GTSNPN and CDR2 SVGIG (reference sequence). The CDR3 has 17 amino acids. The DNA for the CDR3 is TGTGCCTGGAGTGAAAAACCAGGGGATGGAAGCAATCAGCCCCAGCATTTT. Translating gives CAWSEKPGDGSNQPQHF.

The chain links TRBV5-1 to TRBJ2-5; 7 bases are shared with TRBD1. V shed 0 bases, J shed 2 bases, and the junction held 1 base outside the gene matches. CDR1 is SGHRS and CDR2 is YFSETQ in the germline V gene. This CDR3 has 14 residues. The CDR3 nucleotides read TGCGCCAGCAGCTTGGAGGGACAGCAAGAGACCCAGTACTTC. This sequence encodes CASSLEGQQETQYF. The complete variable domain, with remaining parts taken from reference TRBV5-1 and TRBJ2-5, reads KAGVTQTPRYLIKTRGQQVTLSCSPISGHRSVSWYQQTPGQGLQFLFEYFSETQRNKGNFPGRFSGRQFSNSRSEMNVSTLELGDSALYLCASSLEGQQETQYFGPGTRLLVL.

The V call is TRBV6-5, the J call TRBJ2-7; TRBD2 matches 11 bases. This CDR3 region has 15 residues. Losses at the gene ends were 4 bases for V and 2 bases for J; bases not matched to a gene: 4. Germline CDR1 reads MNHEY; CDR2 reads SVGAGI. This chain's CDR3 is CASSSRGLAAYEQYF. CDR3 nucleotides: TGTGCCAGCAGTTCGAGGGGACTAGCGGCCTACGAGCAGTACTTC.

This chain connects TRBV30 to TRBJ2-5; 7 bases map to TRBD1. The J call is doubtful: the DNA matches TRBJ2-7 better. This CDR3 has 14 residues. CDR1 is GTSNPN, CDR2 SVGIG, per germline (reference sequence). The CDR3 reads CAWSIYRGVDEQYF. The CDR3 DNA follows: TGTGCCTGGAGTATCTACAGGGGAGTCGACGAGCAGTACTTC.

This chain connects TRBV28 to TRBJ1-2, with D possibly being TRBD1 (5 bases). The CDR3 loop spans 13 amino acids. Trimming left V 5 bases short and J 4 bases short, with 11 bases between. The germline V gene has CDR1 MDHEN and CDR2 SYDVKM. The CDR3 DNA sequence: TGTGCCAGCAGTGGGGCCCGCCCCTATGGCTACACCTTC. Encoded protein: CASSGARPYGYTF.